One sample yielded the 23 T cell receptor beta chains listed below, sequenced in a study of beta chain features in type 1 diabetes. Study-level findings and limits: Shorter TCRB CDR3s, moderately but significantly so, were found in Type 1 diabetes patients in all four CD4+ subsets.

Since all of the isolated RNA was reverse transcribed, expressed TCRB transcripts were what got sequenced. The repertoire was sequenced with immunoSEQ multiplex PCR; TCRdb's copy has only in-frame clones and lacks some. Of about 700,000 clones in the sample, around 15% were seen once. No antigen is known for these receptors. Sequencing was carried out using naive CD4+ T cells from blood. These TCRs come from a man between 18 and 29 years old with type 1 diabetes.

CDR3 coding DNA: TGTGCCAGTAGTATAAGATGGACCGTTGTCGGACGGAACACTGAAGCTTTCTTT. Translation: CASSIRWTVVGRNTEAFF. The chain employs TRBV19 and TRBJ1-1; no firm D call. CDR3 length: 18 residues. The V gene's germline CDR1 is LNHDA and CDR2 SQIVND (reference sequence). The ends were cut back, 2 bases at V and 1 base at J, with 20 bases in the middle.

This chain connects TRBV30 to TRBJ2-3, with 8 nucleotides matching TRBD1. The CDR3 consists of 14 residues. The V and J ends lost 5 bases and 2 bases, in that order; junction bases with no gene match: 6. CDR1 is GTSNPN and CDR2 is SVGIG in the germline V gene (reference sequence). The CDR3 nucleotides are TGTGCCTGGTCAGGGGGCCTGTCCACAGATACGCAGTATTTT. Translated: CAWSGGLSTDTQYF.

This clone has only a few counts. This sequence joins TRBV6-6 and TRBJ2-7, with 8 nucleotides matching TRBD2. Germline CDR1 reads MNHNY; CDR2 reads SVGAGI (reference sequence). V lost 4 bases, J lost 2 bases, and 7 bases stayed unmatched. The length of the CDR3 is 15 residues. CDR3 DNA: TGTGCCAGCAGTTCCCAAGCGGGGGCCGCCTACGAGCAGTACTTC. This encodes CASSSQAGAAYEQYF.

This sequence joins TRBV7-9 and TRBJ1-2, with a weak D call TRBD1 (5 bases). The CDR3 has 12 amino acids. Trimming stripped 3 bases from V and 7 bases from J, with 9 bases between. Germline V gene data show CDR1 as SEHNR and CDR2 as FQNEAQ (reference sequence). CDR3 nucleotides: TGTGCCAGCAGCTTCCGGGACTTTGGCTACACCTTC. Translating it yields CASSFRDFGYTF.

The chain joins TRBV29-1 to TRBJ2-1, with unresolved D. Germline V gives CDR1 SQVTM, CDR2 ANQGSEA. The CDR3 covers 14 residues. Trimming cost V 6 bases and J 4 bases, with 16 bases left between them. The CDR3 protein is CSVTVAHAYNEQFF. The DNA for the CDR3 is TGCAGCGTCACGGTAGCACATGCTTACAATGAGCAGTTCTTC.

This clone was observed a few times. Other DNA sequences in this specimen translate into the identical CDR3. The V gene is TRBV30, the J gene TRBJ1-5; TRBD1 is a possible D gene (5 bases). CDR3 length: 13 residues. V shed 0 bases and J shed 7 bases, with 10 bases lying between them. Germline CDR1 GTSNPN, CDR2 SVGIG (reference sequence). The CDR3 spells CAWSVEGSQPQHF. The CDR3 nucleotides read TGTGCCTGGAGTGTGGAGGGGTCCCAGCCCCAGCATTTT. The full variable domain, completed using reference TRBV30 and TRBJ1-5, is SQTIHQWPATLVQPVGSPLSLECTVEGTSNPNLYWYRQAAGRGLQLLFYSVGIGQISSEVPQNLSASRPQDRQFILSSKKLLLSDSGFYLCAWSVEGSQPQHFGDGTRLSIL.

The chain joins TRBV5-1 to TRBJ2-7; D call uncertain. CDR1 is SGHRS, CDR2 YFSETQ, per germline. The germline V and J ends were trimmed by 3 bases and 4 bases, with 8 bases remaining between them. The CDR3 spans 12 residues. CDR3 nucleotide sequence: TGCGCCAGCAGCTCGGACGCATACGAGCAGTACTTC. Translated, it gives CASSSDAYEQYF.

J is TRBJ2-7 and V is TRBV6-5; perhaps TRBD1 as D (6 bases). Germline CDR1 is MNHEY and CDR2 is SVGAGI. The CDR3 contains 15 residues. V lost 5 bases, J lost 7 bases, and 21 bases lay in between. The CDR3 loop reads CASSTPAGALGEQYF. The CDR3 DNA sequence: TGTGCCAGCAGTACACCCGCAGGGGCCCTAGGGGAGCAGTACTTC.

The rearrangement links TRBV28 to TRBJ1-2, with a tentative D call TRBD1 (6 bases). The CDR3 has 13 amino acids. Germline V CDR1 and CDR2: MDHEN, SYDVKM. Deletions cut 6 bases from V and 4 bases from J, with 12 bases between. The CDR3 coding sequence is TGTGCCAGCAGCATACAGGGTAGCTATGGCTACACCTTC. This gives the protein CASSIQGSYGYTF.

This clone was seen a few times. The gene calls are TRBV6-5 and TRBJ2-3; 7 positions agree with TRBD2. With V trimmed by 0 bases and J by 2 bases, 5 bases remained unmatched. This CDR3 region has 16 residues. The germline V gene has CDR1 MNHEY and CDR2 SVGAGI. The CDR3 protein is CASSYSGAGDTDTQYF. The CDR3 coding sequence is TGTGCCAGCAGTTACTCAGGGGCGGGGGACACAGATACGCAGTATTTT.

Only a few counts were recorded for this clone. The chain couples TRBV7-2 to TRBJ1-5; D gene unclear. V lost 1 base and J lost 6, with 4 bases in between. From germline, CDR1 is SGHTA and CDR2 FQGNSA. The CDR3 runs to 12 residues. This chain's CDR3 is CASSLGRQPQHF. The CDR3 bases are TGTGCCAGCAGCTTAGGGCGTCAGCCCCAGCATTTT.

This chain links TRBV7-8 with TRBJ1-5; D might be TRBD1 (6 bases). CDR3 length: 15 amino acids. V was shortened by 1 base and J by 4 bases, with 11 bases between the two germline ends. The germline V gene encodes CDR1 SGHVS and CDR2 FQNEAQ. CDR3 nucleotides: TGTGCCAGCAGCTTAGTGGGAGGGGGAAATCAGCCCCAGCATTTT. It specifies CASSLVGGGNQPQHF.

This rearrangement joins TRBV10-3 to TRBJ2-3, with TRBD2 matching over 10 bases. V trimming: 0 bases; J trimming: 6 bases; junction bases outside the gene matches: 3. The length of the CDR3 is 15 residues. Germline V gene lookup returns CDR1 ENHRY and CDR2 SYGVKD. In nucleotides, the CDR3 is TGTGCCATCAGTGAGTCAGTAGCGGGGGGTGATACGCAGTATTTT. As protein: CAISESVAGGDTQYF.

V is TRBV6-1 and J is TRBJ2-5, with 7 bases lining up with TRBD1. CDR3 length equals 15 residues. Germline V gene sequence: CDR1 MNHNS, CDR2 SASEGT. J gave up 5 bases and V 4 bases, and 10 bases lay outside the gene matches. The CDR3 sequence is CASSVGQGETETQYF. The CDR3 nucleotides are TGTGCCAGCAGTGTGGGGCAGGGGGAGACCGAGACCCAGTACTTC.

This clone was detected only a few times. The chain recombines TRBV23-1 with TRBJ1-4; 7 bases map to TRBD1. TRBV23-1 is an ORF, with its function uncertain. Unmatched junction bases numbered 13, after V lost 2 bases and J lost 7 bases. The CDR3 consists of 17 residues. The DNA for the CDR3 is TGCGCCAGCAGTCAACGAGGCCTTACAGGGGCGGGTGAAAAACTGTTTTTT. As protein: CASSQRGLTGAGEKLFF.

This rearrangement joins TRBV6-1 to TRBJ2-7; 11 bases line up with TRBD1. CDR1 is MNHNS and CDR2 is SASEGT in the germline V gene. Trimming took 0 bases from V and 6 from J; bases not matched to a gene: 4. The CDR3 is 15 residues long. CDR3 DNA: TGTGCCAGCAGTGAAGCTGGGACAGGGGGACGCGAGCAGTACTTC. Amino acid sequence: CASSEAGTGGREQYF.

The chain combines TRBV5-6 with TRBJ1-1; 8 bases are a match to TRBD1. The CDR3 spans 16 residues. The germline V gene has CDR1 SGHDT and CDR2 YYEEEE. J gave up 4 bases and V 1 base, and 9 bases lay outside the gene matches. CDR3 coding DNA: TGTGCCAGCAGCTTGTTGGCAGGGGGCGTCTTCACTGAAGCTTTCTTT. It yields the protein CASSLLAGGVFTEAFF.

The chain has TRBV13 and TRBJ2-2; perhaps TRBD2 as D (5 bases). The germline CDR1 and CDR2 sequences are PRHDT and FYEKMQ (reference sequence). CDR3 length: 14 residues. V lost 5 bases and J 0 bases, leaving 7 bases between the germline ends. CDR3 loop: CASSHGANTGELFF. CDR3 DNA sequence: TGTGCCAGCAGCCACGGGGCGAACACCGGGGAGCTGTTTTTT.

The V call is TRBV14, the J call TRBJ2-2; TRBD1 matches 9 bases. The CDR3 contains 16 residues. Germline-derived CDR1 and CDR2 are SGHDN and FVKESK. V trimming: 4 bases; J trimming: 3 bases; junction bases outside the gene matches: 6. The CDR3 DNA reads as TGTGCCAGCAGCCCCATGGGACAGGGAGACACCGGGGAGCTGTTTTTT. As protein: CASSPMGQGDTGELFF.

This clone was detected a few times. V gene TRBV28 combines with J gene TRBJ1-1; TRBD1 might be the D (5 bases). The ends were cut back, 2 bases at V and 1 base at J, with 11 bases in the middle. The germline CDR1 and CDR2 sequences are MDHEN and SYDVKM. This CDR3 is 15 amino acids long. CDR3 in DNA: TGTGCCAGCAGTTTAATCGGGGACGCGAACACTGAAGCTTTCTTT. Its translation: CASSLIGDANTEAFF.

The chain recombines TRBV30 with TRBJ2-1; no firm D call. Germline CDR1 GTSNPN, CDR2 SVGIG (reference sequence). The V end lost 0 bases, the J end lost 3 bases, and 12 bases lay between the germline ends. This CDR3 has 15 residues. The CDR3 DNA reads TGTGCCTGGAGTGTAGGGTCGGGCAGCTACAATGAGCAGTTCTTC. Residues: CAWSVGSGSYNEQFF.

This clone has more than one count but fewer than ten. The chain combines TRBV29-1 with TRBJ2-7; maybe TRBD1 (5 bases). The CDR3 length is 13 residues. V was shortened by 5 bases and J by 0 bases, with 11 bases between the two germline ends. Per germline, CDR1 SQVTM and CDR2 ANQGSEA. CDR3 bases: TGCAGCGTTCTGACAGAGAACTCCTACGAGCAGTACTTC. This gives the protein CSVLTENSYEQYF.

The DNA of the CDR3 is TGTGCCAGCAGTACATCTGGGCCATCCTACGAGCAGTACTTC. Translated, it gives CASSTSGPSYEQYF. This chain connects TRBV28 to TRBJ2-7; D ambiguous. Germline values: CDR1 MDHEN, CDR2 SYDVKM. The CDR3 sequence is 14 residues long. V was shortened by 5 bases and J by 1 base, with 12 bases between the two germline ends.